This T cell receptor (beta chain) originates from a study of graft-versus-host responses after intestinal transplantation. Overall study: Transplants were multivisceral, liver-intestinal, or isolated intestinal. Anti-thymocyte globulin was used for induction in all recipients, who then took tacrolimus and steroids for roughly three years. Whole-study results and caveats: Recipient marrow held GvH clones, some first seen in ileum or blood.

In regard to this clone: The antigen remains unidentified.

Method: immunoSEQ multiplex PCR; TCRdb's copy keeps in-frame clones and lacks some. The profile shows around 100,000 clones, 87% of them singletons. Germline CDR1 SGHDT, CDR2 YYEEEE. The CDR3 runs to 16 residues. V lost 3 bases and J lost 4, with 20 bases in between. The sequencing used unstimulated CD4+ T cells sorted from spleen or lymph node cells, collected before transplant. This receptor was obtained from a human donor who was the organ donor for an intestinal transplant. This chain joins TRBV5-6 and TRBJ2-7; D perhaps matches TRBD1 (6 bases). DNA for the CDR3: TGTGCCAGCAGCTCATCGGCCGGGACATACTCATACGAGCAGTACTTC. It specifies CASSSSAGTYSYEQYF.